What follows is one TCR beta chain and its context. Its antigen is undetermined. This entry belongs to a study of Ad26.COV2.S vaccination and SARS-CoV-2 variants. Treatment noted: 19 received Ad26.COV2.S at low or high dose, single or two shots; roughly five received placebo; per-sample allocation not given. Samples were taken on day 63 after the first vaccine or placebo injection. Measured with immunoSEQ multiplex PCR; TCRdb has only the in-frame clones, and not every one. The table shows hundreds of thousands of clones, with more than 80% occurring only once. In germline, CDR1 is SGHRS, CDR2 YFSETQ. The CDR3 is 17 amino acids. Unmatched junction bases numbered 7, after V lost 0 bases and J lost 1 base. General study findings and limits: Reportedly, after vaccination the spike-specific CD8+ and CD4+ T cell responses displayed substantial breadth. The study found higher spike-specific TCR breadth in vaccine than placebo recipients.

Sequencing was performed on peripheral blood, taken in a trial of Ad26.COV2.S vaccine versus placebo. V gene TRBV5-1 combines with J gene TRBJ2-3; 8 positions agree with TRBD2. The sequence was collected from a person aged 18-60 years who received the Ad26.COV2.S COVID-19 vaccine or a placebo. This chain's CDR3 is CASSLEGRGARTDTQYF. The CDR3 DNA reads as TGCGCCAGCAGCTTGGAGGGGCGGGGGGCCCGCACAGATACGCAGTATTTT.